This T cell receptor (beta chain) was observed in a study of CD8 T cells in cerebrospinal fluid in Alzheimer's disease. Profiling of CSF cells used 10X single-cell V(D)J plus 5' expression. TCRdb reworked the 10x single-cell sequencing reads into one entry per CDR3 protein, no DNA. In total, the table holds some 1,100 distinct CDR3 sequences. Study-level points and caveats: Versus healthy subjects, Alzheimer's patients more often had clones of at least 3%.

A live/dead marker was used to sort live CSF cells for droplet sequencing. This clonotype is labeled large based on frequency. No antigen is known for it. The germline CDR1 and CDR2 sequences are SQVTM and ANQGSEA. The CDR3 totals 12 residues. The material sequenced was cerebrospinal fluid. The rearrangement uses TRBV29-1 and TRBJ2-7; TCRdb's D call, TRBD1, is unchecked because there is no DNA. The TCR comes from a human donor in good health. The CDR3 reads CSVELQGNEQYF.